The T cell receptor (beta chain) described here comes from a study of control samples from healthy donors and cancer patients. V dropped 5 bases and J dropped 4 bases, with 14 bases sitting between them. The CDR3 loop spans 15 amino acids. Germline CDR1 reads MNHNY; CDR2 reads SVGAGI (reference sequence). Assay: immunoSEQ multiplex PCR; the TCRdb copy retains only in-frame clones and omits some. The sample has 230,000 or so clones, roughly 94% seen once. This receptor was taken from a man in his forties or fifties in good health. Sequencing was carried out using blood. The rearrangement uses TRBV6-6 and TRBJ1-4; D call uncertain. Here the CDR3 reads CASSPKQQINEKLFF. As DNA, the CDR3 is TGTGCCAGCAGTCCAAAACAGCAAATTAATGAAAAACTGTTTTTT.